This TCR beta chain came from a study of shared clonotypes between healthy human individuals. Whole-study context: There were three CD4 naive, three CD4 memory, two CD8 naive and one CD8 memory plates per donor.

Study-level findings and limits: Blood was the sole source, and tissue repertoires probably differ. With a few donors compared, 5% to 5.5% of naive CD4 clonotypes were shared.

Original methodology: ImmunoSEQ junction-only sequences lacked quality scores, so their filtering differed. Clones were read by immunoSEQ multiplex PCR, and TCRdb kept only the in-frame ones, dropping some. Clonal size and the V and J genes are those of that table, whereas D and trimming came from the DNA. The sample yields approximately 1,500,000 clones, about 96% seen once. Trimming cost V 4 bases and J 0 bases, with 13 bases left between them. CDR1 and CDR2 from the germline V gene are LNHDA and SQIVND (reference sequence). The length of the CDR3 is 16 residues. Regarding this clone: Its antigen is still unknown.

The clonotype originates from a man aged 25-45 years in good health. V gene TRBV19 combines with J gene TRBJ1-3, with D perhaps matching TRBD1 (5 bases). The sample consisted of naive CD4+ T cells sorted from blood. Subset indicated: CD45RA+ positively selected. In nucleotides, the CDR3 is TGTGCCAGTAGTACGGGACGCAGCTTCTCTGGAAACACCATATATTTT. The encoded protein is CASSTGRSFSGNTIYF.